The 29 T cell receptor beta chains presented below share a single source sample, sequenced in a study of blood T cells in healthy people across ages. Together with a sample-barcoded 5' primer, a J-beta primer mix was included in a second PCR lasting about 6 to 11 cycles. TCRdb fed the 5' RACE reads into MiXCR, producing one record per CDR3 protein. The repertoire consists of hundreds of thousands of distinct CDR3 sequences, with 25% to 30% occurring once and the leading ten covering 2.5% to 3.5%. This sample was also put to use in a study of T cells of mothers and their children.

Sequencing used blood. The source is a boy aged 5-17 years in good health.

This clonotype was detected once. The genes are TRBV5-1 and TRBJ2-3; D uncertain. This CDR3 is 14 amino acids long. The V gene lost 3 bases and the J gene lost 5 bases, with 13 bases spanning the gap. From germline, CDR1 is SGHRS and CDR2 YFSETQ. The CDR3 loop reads CASSSGLSGDTQYF. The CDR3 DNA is TGCGCCAGCAGCTCGGGCCTCTCGGGAGATACGCAGTATTTT.

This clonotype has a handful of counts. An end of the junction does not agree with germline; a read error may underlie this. The CDR3 DNA is TGTGCCAGCAGTGAAGCAGGAACGGCCTACTTC. Protein product: CASSEAGTAYF. The V gene is TRBV6-1, the J gene TRBJ1-2; no clear D gene. This CDR3 has 11 residues. Germline lookup yields CDR1 MNHNS and CDR2 SASEGT.

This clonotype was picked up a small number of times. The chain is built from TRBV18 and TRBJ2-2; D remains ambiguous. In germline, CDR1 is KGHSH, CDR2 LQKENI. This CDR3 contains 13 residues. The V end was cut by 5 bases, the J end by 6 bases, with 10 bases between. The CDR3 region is CASSESDAGELFF. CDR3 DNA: TGTGCCAGCTCAGAATCGGACGCCGGGGAGCTGTTTTTT.

The CDR3 protein is CASSQLSGGPKYF. In nucleotides, the CDR3 is TGTGCCAGCAGCCAGCTGAGCGGGGGGCCGAAGTATTTT. The gene calls are TRBV11-1 and TRBJ2-3, with 9 bases fitting TRBD2. The CDR3 length is 13 residues. Germline V CDR1 and CDR2: SGHAT, FQDESV (reference sequence). The ends lost 5 bases at V and 13 bases at J; junction bases unmatched: 10.

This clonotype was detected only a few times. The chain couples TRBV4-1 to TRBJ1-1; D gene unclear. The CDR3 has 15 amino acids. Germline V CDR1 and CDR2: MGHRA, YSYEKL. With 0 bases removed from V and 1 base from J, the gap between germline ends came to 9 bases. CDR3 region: CASSQEEGSNTEAFF. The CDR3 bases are TGCGCCAGCAGCCAAGAAGAGGGCTCGAACACTGAAGCTTTCTTT.

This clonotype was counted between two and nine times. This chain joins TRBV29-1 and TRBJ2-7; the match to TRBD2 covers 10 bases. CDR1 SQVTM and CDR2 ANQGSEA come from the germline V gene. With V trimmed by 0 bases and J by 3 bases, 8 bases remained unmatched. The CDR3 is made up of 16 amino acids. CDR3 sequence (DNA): TGCAGCGTTGAAGATCGGCTAGCGGGGGCCAACTACGAGCAGTACTTC. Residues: CSVEDRLAGANYEQYF.

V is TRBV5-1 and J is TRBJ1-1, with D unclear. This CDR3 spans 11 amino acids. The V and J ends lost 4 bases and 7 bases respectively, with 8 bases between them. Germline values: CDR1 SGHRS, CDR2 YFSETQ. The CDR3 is CASSGGSEAFF. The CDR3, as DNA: TGCGCCAGCAGCGGCGGGAGTGAAGCTTTCTTT.

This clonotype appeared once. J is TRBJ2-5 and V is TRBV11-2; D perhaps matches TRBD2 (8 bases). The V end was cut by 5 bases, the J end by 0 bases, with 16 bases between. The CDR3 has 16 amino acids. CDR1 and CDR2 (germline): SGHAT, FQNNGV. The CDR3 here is CASSPGGRGDQETQYF. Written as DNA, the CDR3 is TGTGCCAGCAGCCCAGGGGGGCGGGGGGACCAAGAGACCCAGTACTTC.

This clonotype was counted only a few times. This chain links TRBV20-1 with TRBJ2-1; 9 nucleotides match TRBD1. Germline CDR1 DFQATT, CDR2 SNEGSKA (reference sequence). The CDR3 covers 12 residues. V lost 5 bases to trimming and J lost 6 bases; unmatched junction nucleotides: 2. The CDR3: CSAATGGNEQFF. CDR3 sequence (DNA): TGCAGTGCTGCGACAGGGGGCAATGAGCAGTTCTTC.

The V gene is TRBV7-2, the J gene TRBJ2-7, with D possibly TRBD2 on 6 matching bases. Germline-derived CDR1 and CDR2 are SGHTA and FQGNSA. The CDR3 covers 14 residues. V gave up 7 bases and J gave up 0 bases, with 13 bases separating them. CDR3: CASTPRLDSYEQYF. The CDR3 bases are TGTGCCAGCACCCCACGACTAGACTCCTACGAGCAGTACTTC. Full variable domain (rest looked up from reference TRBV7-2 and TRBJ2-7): GAGVSQSPSNKVTEKGKDVELRCDPISGHTALYWYRQSLGQGLEFLIYFQGNSAPDKSGLPSDRFSAERTGGSVSTLTIQRTQQEDSAVYLCASTPRLDSYEQYFGPGTRLTVT.

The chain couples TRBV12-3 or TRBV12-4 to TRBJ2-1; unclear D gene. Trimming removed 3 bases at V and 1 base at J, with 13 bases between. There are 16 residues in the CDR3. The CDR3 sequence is CASSFPQLRSYNEQFF. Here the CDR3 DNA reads TGTGCCAGCAGTTTCCCCCAGCTGAGGTCCTACAATGAGCAGTTCTTC.

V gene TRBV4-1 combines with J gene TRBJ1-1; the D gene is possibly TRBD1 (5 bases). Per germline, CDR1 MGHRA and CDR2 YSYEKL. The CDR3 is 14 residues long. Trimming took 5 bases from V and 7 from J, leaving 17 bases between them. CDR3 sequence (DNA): TGCGCCAGCAGCTCCGAGGGGAGTTTGGATGAAGCTTTCTTT. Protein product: CASSSEGSLDEAFF.

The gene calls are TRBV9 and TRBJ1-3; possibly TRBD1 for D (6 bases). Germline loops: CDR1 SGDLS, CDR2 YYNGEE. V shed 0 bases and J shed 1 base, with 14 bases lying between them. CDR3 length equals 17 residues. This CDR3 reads CASSVEGGSFSGNTIYF. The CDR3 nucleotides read TGTGCCAGCAGCGTAGAAGGGGGGTCCTTTTCTGGAAACACCATATATTTT.

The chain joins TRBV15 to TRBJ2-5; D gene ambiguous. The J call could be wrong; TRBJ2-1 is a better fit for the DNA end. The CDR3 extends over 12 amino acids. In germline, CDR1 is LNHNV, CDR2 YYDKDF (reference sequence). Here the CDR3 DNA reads TGTGCCACCAGCAGAGCGTACAATGAGCAGTTCTTC. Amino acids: CATSRAYNEQFF.

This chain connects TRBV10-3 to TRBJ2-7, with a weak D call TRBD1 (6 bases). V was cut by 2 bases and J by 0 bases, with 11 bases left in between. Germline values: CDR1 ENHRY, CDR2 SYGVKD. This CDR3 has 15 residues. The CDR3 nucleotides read TGTGCCATCAGTGAGGGACAGCGGAGCTCCTACGAGCAGTACTTC. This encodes CAISEGQRSSYEQYF.

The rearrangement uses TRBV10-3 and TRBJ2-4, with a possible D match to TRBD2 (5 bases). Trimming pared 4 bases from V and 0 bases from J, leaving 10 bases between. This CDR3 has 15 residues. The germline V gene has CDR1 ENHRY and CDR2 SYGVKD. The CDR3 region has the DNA TGTGCCATCAGTGTCGAGGGATTAGCCAAAAACATTCAGTACTTC. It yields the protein CAISVEGLAKNIQYF.

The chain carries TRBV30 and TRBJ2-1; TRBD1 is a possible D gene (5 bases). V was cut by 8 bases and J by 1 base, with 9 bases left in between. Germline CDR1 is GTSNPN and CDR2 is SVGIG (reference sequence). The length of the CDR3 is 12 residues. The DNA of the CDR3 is TGTGCCCTCAGGGTATCCTACAATGAGCAGTTCTTC. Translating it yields CALRVSYNEQFF. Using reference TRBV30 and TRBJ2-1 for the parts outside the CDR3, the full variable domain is SQTIHQWPATLVQPVGSPLSLECTVEGTSNPNLYWYRQAAGRGLQLLFYSVGIGQISSEVPQNLSASRPQDRQFILSSKKLLLSDSGFYLCALRVSYNEQFFGPGTRLTVL.

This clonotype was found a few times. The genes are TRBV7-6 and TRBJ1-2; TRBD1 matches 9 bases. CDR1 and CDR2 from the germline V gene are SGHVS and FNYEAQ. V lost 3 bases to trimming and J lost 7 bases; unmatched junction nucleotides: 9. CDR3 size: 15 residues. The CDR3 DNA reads TGTGCCAGCAGCTTCACACAGGGGGCACACGGTGGCTACACCTTC. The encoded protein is CASSFTQGAHGGYTF. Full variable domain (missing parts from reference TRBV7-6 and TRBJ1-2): GAGVSQSPRYKVTKRGQDVALRCDPISGHVSLYWYRQALGQGPEFLTYFNYEAQQDKSGLPNDRFSAERPEGSISTLTIQRTEQRDSAMYRCASSFTQGAHGGYTFGSGTRLTVV.

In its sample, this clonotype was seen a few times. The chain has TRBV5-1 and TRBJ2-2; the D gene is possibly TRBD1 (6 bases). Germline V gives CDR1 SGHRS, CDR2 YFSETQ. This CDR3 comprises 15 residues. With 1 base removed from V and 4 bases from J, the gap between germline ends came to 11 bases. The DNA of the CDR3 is TGCGCCAGCAGCTTGATCAGGGGTGGCACCGGGGAGCTGTTTTTT. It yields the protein CASSLIRGGTGELFF.

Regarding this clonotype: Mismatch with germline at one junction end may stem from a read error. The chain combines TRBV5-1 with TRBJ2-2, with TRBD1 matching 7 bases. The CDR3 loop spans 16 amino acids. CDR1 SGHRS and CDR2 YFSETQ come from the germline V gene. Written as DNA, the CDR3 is TGCGCCAGCAACTTGGCACAGGGGATTGGCACCGGGGAGCTGTTTTTT. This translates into CASNLAQGIGTGELFF.

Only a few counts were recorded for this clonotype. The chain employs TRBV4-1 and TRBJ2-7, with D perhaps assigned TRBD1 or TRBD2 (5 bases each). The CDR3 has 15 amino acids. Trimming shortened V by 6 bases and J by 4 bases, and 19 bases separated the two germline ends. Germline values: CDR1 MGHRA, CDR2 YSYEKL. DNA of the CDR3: TGCGCCAGCAGACCCGGACATGCCTGGGGGTACGAGCAGTACTTC. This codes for CASRPGHAWGYEQYF.

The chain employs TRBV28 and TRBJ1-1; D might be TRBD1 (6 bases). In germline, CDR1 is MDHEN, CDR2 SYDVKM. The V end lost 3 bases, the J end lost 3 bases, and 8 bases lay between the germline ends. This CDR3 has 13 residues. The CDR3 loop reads CASSFRTDTEAFF. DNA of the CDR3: TGTGCCAGCAGTTTCAGGACAGACACTGAAGCTTTCTTT.

This CDR3 is CASSESPWRADGTDTQYF. CDR3 sequence (DNA): TGTGCCAGCAGTGAAAGCCCCTGGAGAGCGGACGGCACAGATACGCAGTATTTT. The chain is built from TRBV2 and TRBJ2-3; tentatively, D is TRBD2 (5 bases). The CDR3 has 18 amino acids. Germline assignment: CDR1 SNHLY and CDR2 FYNNEI. Trimming pared 2 bases from V and 1 base from J, leaving 19 bases between.

The CDR3 is CAIRAAGGLNNEQFF. The CDR3, as DNA: TGTGCCATCAGAGCTGCCGGTGGGCTTAACAATGAGCAGTTCTTC. The chain uses TRBV10-3 and TRBJ2-1, with D unresolved. V lost 6 bases and J lost 5, with 17 bases in between. The CDR3 has 15 residues. The V gene's germline CDR1 is ENHRY and CDR2 SYGVKD.

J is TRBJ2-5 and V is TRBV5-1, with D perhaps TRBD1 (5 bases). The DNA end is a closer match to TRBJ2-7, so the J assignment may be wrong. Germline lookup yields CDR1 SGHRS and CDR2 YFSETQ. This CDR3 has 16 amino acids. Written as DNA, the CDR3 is TGCGCCAGCAGCTTCAGGGCGATGGGGCCCTCCTACGAGCAGTACTTC. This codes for CASSFRAMGPSYEQYF.

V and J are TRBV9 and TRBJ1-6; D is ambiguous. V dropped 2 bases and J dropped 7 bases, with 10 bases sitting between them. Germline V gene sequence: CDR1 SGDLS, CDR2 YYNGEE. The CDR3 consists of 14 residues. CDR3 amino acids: CASSVESVNSPLHF. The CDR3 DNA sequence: TGTGCCAGCAGCGTGGAGTCAGTGAATTCACCCCTCCACTTT.

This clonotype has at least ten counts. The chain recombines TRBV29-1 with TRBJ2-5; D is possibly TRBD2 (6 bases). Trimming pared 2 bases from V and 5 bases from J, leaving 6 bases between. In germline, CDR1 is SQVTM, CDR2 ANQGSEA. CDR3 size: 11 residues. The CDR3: CSVESGETQYF. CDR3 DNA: TGCAGCGTTGAAAGCGGGGAGACCCAGTACTTC.

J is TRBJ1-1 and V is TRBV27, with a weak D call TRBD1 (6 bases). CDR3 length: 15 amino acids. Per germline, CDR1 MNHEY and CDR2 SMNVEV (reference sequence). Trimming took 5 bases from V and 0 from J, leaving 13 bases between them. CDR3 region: CASSQGPIMNTEAFF. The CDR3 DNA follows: TGTGCCAGCAGTCAGGGGCCGATCATGAACACTGAAGCTTTCTTT.

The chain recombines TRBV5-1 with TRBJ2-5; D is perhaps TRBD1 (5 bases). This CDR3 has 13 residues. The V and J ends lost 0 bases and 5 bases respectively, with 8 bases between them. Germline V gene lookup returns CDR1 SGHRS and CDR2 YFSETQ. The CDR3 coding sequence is TGCGCCAGCAGCTTGGGCAGGGATGAGACCCAGTACTTC. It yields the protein CASSLGRDETQYF.